One and the same sample provided the 31 T cell receptor beta chains below, sequenced in a study of blood T cell repertoires in COVID-19. Profiled with immunoSEQ multiplex PCR; TCRdb holds only in-frame clones, not every one. In the table there are 150,000 or so clones, roughly 83% of which are singletons. Sequenced sample: peripheral blood. The source of these receptors is a woman in her sixties or seventies with acute or convalescent COVID-19.

The CDR3 DNA is TGTGCCAGTAGTATAGGCAGCGGGGGGGTTGGTGGCAAAAACATTCAGTACTTC. The encoded protein is CASSIGSGGVGGKNIQYF. This sequence joins TRBV19 and TRBJ2-4; TRBD2 aligns across 10 bases. The germline V gene encodes CDR1 LNHDA and CDR2 SQIVND (reference sequence). The junction had 9 bases not matched to a gene; V was cut back by 1 base and J by 3 bases. This CDR3 spans 18 amino acids. The full variable domain, in which reference TRBV19 and TRBJ2-4 provide the parts outside the CDR3, is DGGITQSPKYLFRKEGQNVTLSCEQNLNHDAMYWYRQDPGQGLRLIYYSQIVNDFQKGDIAEGYSVSREKKESFPLTVTSAQKNPTAFYLCASSIGSGGVGGKNIQYFGAGTRLSVL.

This clone was detected a few times. V usage is TRBV19 and J usage is TRBJ1-4; TRBD1 aligns across 7 bases. J gave up 0 bases and V 7 bases, and 8 bases lay outside the gene matches. The length of the CDR3 is 16 residues. Germline V gives CDR1 LNHDA, CDR2 SQIVND (reference sequence). This CDR3 is CASTRDSFATNEKLFF. For the CDR3, the DNA is TGTGCCAGTACTAGGGACAGCTTTGCAACTAATGAAAAACTGTTTTTT.

The J gene is TRBJ2-5, the V gene TRBV11-2; 9 bases are a match to TRBD2. From germline, CDR1 is SGHAT and CDR2 FQNNGV. V was pared by 4 bases and J by 4 bases, with 10 bases of the junction left unmatched. The CDR3 covers 16 residues. In DNA form, the CDR3 reads TGTGCCAGCAGCTCTTCGAGTAGCGGGGGTGTAGAGACCCAGTACTTC. This translates into CASSSSSSGGVETQYF.

The chain is built from TRBV10-3 and TRBJ2-5; D might be TRBD2 (6 bases). V shed 4 bases and J shed 1 base, with 13 bases lying between them. This CDR3 is built from 15 residues. CDR1 is ENHRY, CDR2 SYGVKD, per germline. The DNA for the CDR3 is TGTGCCATCAGTGCTGGGGGGAACTCCCAAGAGACCCAGTACTTC. It is translated as CAISAGGNSQETQYF.

The chain is built from TRBV7-2 and TRBJ2-1, with 7 positions matching TRBD2. The CDR3 consists of 16 residues. Germline CDR1 SGHTA, CDR2 FQGNSA. Unmatched junction bases numbered 7, after V lost 2 bases and J lost 3 bases. The CDR3 DNA reads as TGTGCCAGCAGCTTAAGCGGGACTGAACGCTACAATGAGCAGTTCTTC. This translates into CASSLSGTERYNEQFF.

The V gene is TRBV6-5, the J gene TRBJ1-2, with 7 bases identical to TRBD1. The length of the CDR3 is 15 residues. V trimming: 2 bases; J trimming: 4 bases; junction bases outside the gene matches: 7. Germline V gene data show CDR1 as MNHEY and CDR2 as SVGAGI. CDR3 protein: CASSYRQGGGYGYTF. DNA of the CDR3: TGTGCCAGCAGTTACCGGCAGGGGGGAGGCTATGGCTACACCTTC.

The V call is TRBV7-9, the J call TRBJ1-2, with 8 bases identical to TRBD1. J gave up 4 bases and V 5 bases, and 12 bases lay outside the gene matches. Germline V CDR1 and CDR2: SEHNR, FQNEAQ (reference sequence). The CDR3 extends over 16 amino acids. CDR3 region: CASSNSRTGRSYGYTF. The CDR3 DNA reads as TGTGCCAGCAGCAACTCTAGGACAGGGAGGTCCTATGGCTACACCTTC.

The genes are TRBV3-1 (or the pseudogene TRBV3-2) and TRBJ2-7; the match to TRBD2 covers 7 bases. The germline V gene encodes CDR1 LGHDT and CDR2 YNNKEL (reference sequence). CDR3 size: 15 residues. V shed 0 bases, J shed 1 base, and the junction held 3 bases outside the gene matches. CDR3 sequence: CASSQDHGGSYEQYF. The CDR3, as DNA: TGTGCCAGCAGCCAAGACCACGGGGGGTCCTACGAGCAGTACTTC.

The rearrangement uses TRBV7-6 and TRBJ1-1; a weak D match, TRBD1 (6 bases). CDR1 is SGHVS and CDR2 is FNYEAQ in the germline V gene. The V and J ends lost 6 bases and 4 bases respectively, with 12 bases between them. The CDR3 runs 13 residues. The chain's CDR3 is CASSLTGITEAFF. The CDR3 nucleotides are TGTGCCAGCAGTTTAACAGGGATCACTGAAGCTTTCTTT.

V usage is TRBV21-1 and J usage is TRBJ2-5; the table's D gene call, TRBD2, was not cross checked with the DNA. TRBV21-1 is a recognized pseudogene. This CDR3 region has 9 residues. CDR3 sequence: CATPAGEYF. CDR3 bases: TGTGCCACCCCGGCGGGGGAGTACTTC.

The chain couples TRBV5-5 to TRBJ2-1; 11 nucleotides line up with TRBD2. The V gene end was trimmed by 3 bases and the J gene end by 0 bases; junction bases not matched to a gene: 11. Germline assignment: CDR1 SGHKS and CDR2 YYEKEE (reference sequence). The CDR3 is made up of 19 amino acids. The CDR3 DNA sequence: TGTGCCAGCAGCTCCCGGAATAGCGGGGGGGGGAACTCCTACAATGAGCAGTTCTTC. This sequence encodes CASSSRNSGGGNSYNEQFF.

The V and J genes are TRBV5-1 and TRBJ1-6, with D possibly matching TRBD1 (6 bases). The CDR3 runs to 14 residues. CDR1 is SGHRS and CDR2 is YFSETQ in the germline V gene. V lost 4 bases and J lost 7, with 12 bases in between. CDR3 in amino acids: CASSVTGKNSPLHF. The CDR3 bases are TGCGCCAGCAGCGTTACAGGGAAGAATTCACCCCTCCACTTT.

The chain couples TRBV6-5 to TRBJ1-1; maybe TRBD1 (5 bases). Trimming shortened V by 6 bases and J by 4 bases, and 12 bases separated the two germline ends. Germline V lookup: CDR1 MNHEY, CDR2 SVGAGI. CDR3 length: 13 residues. CDR3 loop: CASRRQSATEAFF. As DNA, the CDR3 is TGTGCCAGCAGGCGACAGTCGGCCACTGAAGCTTTCTTT.

V and J are TRBV30 and TRBJ2-2; D is possibly TRBD1 (6 bases). This CDR3 has 14 residues. In germline, CDR1 is GTSNPN, CDR2 SVGIG (reference sequence). The V end lost 3 bases, the J end lost 9 bases, and 17 bases lay between the germline ends. The chain's CDR3 is CAWRGTPFTRELFF. CDR3 sequence (DNA): TGTGCCTGGAGAGGGACACCGTTCACGAGGGAGCTGTTTTTT.

The chain carries TRBV12-3 or TRBV12-4 and TRBJ1-5; D remains unclear. This CDR3 contains 12 residues. Trimming took off 3 bases at V and 16 bases at J, with 16 bases between the two ends. The CDR3 nucleotides are TGTGCCAGCAGTTTCGGAGGTAAATTCTTACATTTT. Protein: CASSFGGKFLHF.

V gene TRBV6-5 combines with J gene TRBJ1-1, with 10 positions matching TRBD1. V was pared by 4 bases and J by 8 bases, with 7 bases of the junction left unmatched. The CDR3 loop spans 14 amino acids. Germline CDR1 and CDR2: MNHEY and SVGAGI. Written as DNA, the CDR3 is TGTGCCAGCAGTTTTGACAGGGGGCATAGAGAAGCTTTCTTT. Protein sequence: CASSFDRGHREAFF.

The J gene is TRBJ2-1, the V gene TRBV5-1, with 8 positions matching TRBD2. The germline V gene encodes CDR1 SGHRS and CDR2 YFSETQ. The length of the CDR3 is 16 residues. V lost 1 base to trimming and J lost 8 bases; unmatched junction nucleotides: 11. CDR3 DNA: TGCGCCAGCAGCTTGTCCTCGGGGGGGCCTGGGGATGAGCAGTTCTTC. The encoded protein is CASSLSSGGPGDEQFF.

This rearrangement joins TRBV19 to TRBJ2-7, with a weak D call TRBD2 (5 bases). Trimming pared 0 bases from V and 6 bases from J, leaving 12 bases between. This CDR3 contains 14 residues. The germline CDR1 and CDR2 sequences are LNHDA and SQIVND (reference sequence). As DNA, the CDR3 is TGTGCCAGTAGTATAGATTCAAGAGGGTTCGAGCAGTACTTC. Protein: CASSIDSRGFEQYF.

The rearrangement joins TRBV7-9 to TRBJ2-5; D gene ambiguous. The CDR3 covers 15 residues. The V and J ends lost 0 bases and 2 bases respectively, with 10 bases between them. The germline V gene encodes CDR1 SEHNR and CDR2 FQNEAQ (reference sequence). The CDR3 here is CASSLATSYQETQYF. In DNA form, the CDR3 reads TGTGCCAGCAGCTTAGCTACTTCTTATCAAGAGACCCAGTACTTC.

This sequence joins TRBV3-1 (or the pseudogene TRBV3-2) and TRBJ2-6; possible D gene TRBD2, 6 bases. Looked up from germline, CDR1 is LGHDT and CDR2 is YNNKEL (reference sequence). The CDR3 loop spans 18 amino acids. The V and J ends lost 2 bases and 2 bases respectively, with 16 bases between them. The CDR3 DNA sequence: TGTGCCAGCAGCCAACTCTTCCGTGCGGGGCCTGGGGCCAACGTCCTGACTTTC. It is translated as CASSQLFRAGPGANVLTF.

The V gene is TRBV2, the J gene TRBJ1-5; no clear D. Germline values: CDR1 SNHLY, CDR2 FYNNEI. Between the trimmed V and J ends, which lost 4 bases and 6 bases, there was a span of 13 bases. CDR3 size: 14 residues. The CDR3 loop is CASSGPQLAQPQHF. The CDR3 coding sequence is TGTGCCAGCAGTGGCCCACAGCTAGCTCAGCCCCAGCATTTT. Full variable domain (outside the CDR3, taken from reference TRBV2 and TRBJ1-5): EPEVTQTPSHQVTQMGQEVILRCVPISNHLYFYWYRQILGQKVEFLVSFYNNEISEKSEIFDDQFSVERPDGSNFTLKIRSTKLEDSAMYFCASSGPQLAQPQHFGDGTRLSIL.

V gene TRBV4-3 combines with J gene TRBJ1-2; 9 bases map to TRBD1. There are 14 residues in the CDR3. Germline V gives CDR1 LGHNA, CDR2 YSLEER. Losses at the gene ends were 4 bases for V and 7 bases for J; bases not matched to a gene: 7. Here the CDR3 DNA reads TGCGCCAGCAGCCGGGGACAGGGCGGGGGTGGCTACACCTTC. Its translation: CASSRGQGGGGYTF.

CDR3 sequence: CASSDNGLRGSPYNEQFF. The DNA of the CDR3 is TGTGCCAGCAGCGACAACGGACTACGCGGGTCCCCCTACAATGAGCAGTTCTTC. V and J are TRBV7-6 and TRBJ2-1, with D possibly matching TRBD2 (6 bases). The length of the CDR3 is 18 residues. Germline V gives CDR1 SGHVS, CDR2 FNYEAQ. Trimming cost V 5 bases and J 2 bases, with 22 bases left between them.

The CDR3 coding sequence is TGTGCCAGTGGACAGGGGACAGTTCTCTCTGGAAACACCATATATTTT. Translating it yields CASGQGTVLSGNTIYF. J is TRBJ1-3 and V is TRBV19; 9 bases fit TRBD1. With 8 bases clipped from V and 0 bases from J, the junction kept 8 bases outside the gene matches. The CDR3 runs 16 residues. Germline values: CDR1 LNHDA, CDR2 SQIVND (reference sequence).

The chain has TRBV6-5 and TRBJ1-3; the D is unclear. The CDR3 contains 13 residues. Germline CDR1 is MNHEY and CDR2 is SVGAGI. The V end was cut by 6 bases, the J end by 4 bases, with 10 bases between. The CDR3 loop reads CASREIVGNTIYF. In DNA form, the CDR3 reads TGTGCCAGCAGAGAGATAGTGGGAAACACCATATATTTT.

This clone was picked up one time. CDR3 nucleotide sequence: TGTGCCAGCAGTTACCGAAAGGGACAGACTAATGAAAAACTGTTTTTT. As protein: CASSYRKGQTNEKLFF. The chain joins TRBV6-5 to TRBJ1-4; the match to TRBD1 covers 7 bases. CDR1 and CDR2 from the germline V gene are MNHEY and SVGAGI. CDR3 length: 16 amino acids. Trimming cost V 2 bases and J 2 bases; bases outside gene matches: 5.

The chain combines TRBV6-5 with TRBJ1-5; TRBD1 might be the D (5 bases). Germline CDR1 is MNHEY and CDR2 is SVGAGI. The CDR3 runs 14 residues. V lost 3 bases to trimming and J lost 15 bases, with 21 bases between them. CDR3 in DNA: TGTGCCAGCAGTTATGGCGGGGCGGCGGGGCTGTGGCATTTT. Translated: CASSYGGAAGLWHF.

The V gene is TRBV24-1, the J gene TRBJ2-1; TRBD2 aligns across 11 bases. This CDR3 is 19 amino acids long. With V trimmed by 0 bases and J by 2 bases, 8 bases remained unmatched. The germline CDR1 and CDR2 sequences are KGHDR and SFDVKD. CDR3 sequence: CATSDLPTTSGGTYNEQFF. The CDR3 nucleotides read TGTGCCACCAGTGATTTGCCCACTACTAGCGGGGGCACCTACAATGAGCAGTTCTTC.

V gene TRBV5-1 combines with J gene TRBJ1-1; D perhaps matches TRBD1 (5 bases). This CDR3 spans 13 amino acids. Per the germline V gene, CDR1 is SGHRS and CDR2 is YFSETQ. Trimming left V 3 bases short and J 4 bases short, with 10 bases between. The CDR3, as DNA: TGCGCCAGCAGCTCCCAGGGAGGCACTGAAGCTTTCTTT. This sequence encodes CASSSQGGTEAFF.

In its sample, this clone was seen a few times. The gene calls are TRBV5-4 and TRBJ2-5; a possible D gene is TRBD2 (6 bases). The CDR3 contains 16 residues. Between the trimmed V and J ends, which lost 0 bases and 5 bases, there was a span of 17 bases. The germline V gene encodes CDR1 SGHNT and CDR2 YYREEE (reference sequence). The CDR3 coding sequence is TGTGCCAGCAGCTTGGCGGGGAGGATTGGAAGGGAGACCCAGTACTTC. Protein sequence: CASSLAGRIGRETQYF.

V is TRBV24-1 and J is TRBJ1-1; 8 bases are shared with TRBD1. CDR3 length: 14 residues. Germline CDR1 is KGHDR and CDR2 is SFDVKD. After removal of 7 bases from V and 1 base from J, the junction contained 4 bases not matched to a gene. The CDR3 coding sequence is TGTGCCACCAGGGGGACAGGTTCGAACACTGAAGCTTTCTTT. Its protein is CATRGTGSNTEAFF.